The rows below give T cell receptor beta chains drawn from one sample of a study of T cell changes during pregnancy in multiple sclerosis. The protocol was immunoSEQ multiplex PCR, while the TCRdb copy is restricted to in-frame clones and leaves out a portion. The sample carries about 70,000 clones, about 95% recorded once. The sample was peripheral blood, taken in the third trimester of pregnancy. These receptors came from a female donor with multiple sclerosis, enrolled in a pregnancy study. Both conserved end residues are part of each CDR3. Fields, in order: D gene, CDR3 length, J gene, V gene, clone size, CDR3 protein, CDR3 DNA. The D gene is left open where the match is weak. Only some rows state a clone size, as once, few, many or a class for expanded clones.

d_gene: -
len: 11
j_gene: TRBJ1-1
v_gene: TRBV7-6
abundance: -
CDR3aa: CATQTGTEAFF
CDR3nt: TGTGCCACCCAGACAGGCACTGAAGCTTTCTTT

d_gene: -
len: 14
j_gene: TRBJ1-1
v_gene: TRBV7-2
abundance: -
CDR3aa: CASSPQMSNTEAFF
CDR3nt: TGTGCCAGCAGCCCGCAAATGAGTAACACTGAAGCTTTCTTT

d_gene: TRBD1
len: 15
j_gene: TRBJ1-1
v_gene: TRBV6-1
abundance: -
CDR3aa: CASSETGTGSSEAFF
CDR3nt: TGTGCCAGCAGTGAGACCGGGACAGGATCCTCGGAAGCTTTCTTT

d_gene: TRBD2
len: 17
j_gene: TRBJ2-7
v_gene: TRBV6-1
abundance: -
CDR3aa: CASSEAGGGRPRDEQYF
CDR3nt: TGTGCCAGCAGTGAAGCGGGCGGGGGGCGCCCCCGGGACGAGCAGTACTTC

d_gene: TRBD1
len: 14
j_gene: TRBJ1-2
v_gene: TRBV19
abundance: once
CDR3aa: CASRLPGQAVGYTF
CDR3nt: TGTGCCAGTAGGCTCCCCGGACAGGCTGTGGGCTACACCTTC

d_gene: TRBD1
len: 16
j_gene: TRBJ2-3
v_gene: TRBV4-3
abundance: -
CDR3aa: CASSQGTAPRPDTQYF
CDR3nt: TGCGCCAGCAGCCAGGGGACAGCTCCCAGACCAGATACGCAGTATTTT

d_gene: -
len: 13
j_gene: TRBJ2-5
v_gene: TRBV7-7
abundance: once
CDR3aa: CASSKTEEETQYF
CDR3nt: TGTGCCAGCAGCAAGACCGAGGAGGAGACCCAGTACTTC

d_gene: -
len: 19
j_gene: TRBJ1-4
v_gene: TRBV29-1
abundance: -
CDR3aa: CSVSTSEVGTYATNEKLFF
CDR3nt: TGCAGCGTCTCAACCTCCGAGGTGGGGACATATGCAACTAATGAAAAACTGTTTTTT

d_gene: -
len: 15
j_gene: TRBJ2-7
v_gene: TRBV5-4
abundance: -
CDR3aa: CASSSAGPSSYEQYF
CDR3nt: TGTGCCAGCAGCTCCGCGGGCCCGAGCTCCTACGAGCAGTACTTC

d_gene: -
len: 15
j_gene: TRBJ1-1
v_gene: TRBV7-3
abundance: -
CDR3aa: CASSLILLSGGEAFF
CDR3nt: TGTGCCAGCAGCTTAATTCTCCTGTCGGGCGGGGAAGCTTTCTTT

d_gene: TRBD1
len: 16
j_gene: TRBJ2-7
v_gene: TRBV4-3
abundance: -
CDR3aa: CASSPVAGTGDYEQYF
CDR3nt: TGCGCCAGCAGCCCAGTCGCCGGGACAGGGGACTACGAGCAGTACTTC

d_gene: -
len: 12
j_gene: TRBJ1-4
v_gene: TRBV7-6
abundance: -
CDR3aa: CASSPLGGKLFF
CDR3nt: TGTGCCAGCAGCCCTCTCGGGGGAAAACTGTTTTTT

d_gene: TRBD1
len: 13
j_gene: TRBJ1-1
v_gene: TRBV5-4
abundance: -
CDR3aa: CASSYRGNTEAFF
CDR3nt: TGTGCCAGCAGCTACAGGGGGAACACTGAAGCTTTCTTT

d_gene: -
len: 14
j_gene: TRBJ2-5
v_gene: TRBV7-2
abundance: once
CDR3aa: CASSPGGQQETQYF
CDR3nt: TGTGCCAGCAGCCCAGGCGGACAGCAAGAGACCCAGTACTTC

d_gene: -
len: 15
j_gene: TRBJ2-3
v_gene: TRBV7-3
abundance: -
CDR3aa: CASSPGGGGTDTQYF
CDR3nt: TGTGCCAGCAGCCCGGGTGGGGGCGGCACAGATACGCAGTATTTT

d_gene: TRBD1
len: 13
j_gene: TRBJ1-3
v_gene: TRBV6-5
abundance: -
CDR3aa: CATLQGTGNTIYF
CDR3nt: TGTGCCACCCTACAGGGGACGGGAAACACCATATATTTT

d_gene: TRBD2
len: 16
j_gene: TRBJ2-1
v_gene: TRBV7-2
abundance: -
CDR3aa: CASSTPSAGGHSEQFF
CDR3nt: TGTGCCAGCAGCACCCCCTCAGCGGGGGGGCACTCTGAGCAGTTCTTC

d_gene: -
len: 13
j_gene: TRBJ1-2
v_gene: TRBV19
abundance: -
CDR3aa: CASREGGSYGYTF
CDR3nt: TGTGCCAGTAGGGAGGGGGGGAGCTATGGCTACACCTTC

d_gene: TRBD2
len: 18
j_gene: TRBJ2-2
v_gene: TRBV4-2
abundance: -
CDR3aa: CASSQDPSGGANTGELFF
CDR3nt: TGTGCCAGCAGCCAAGATCCCAGCGGGGGAGCGAACACCGGGGAGCTGTTTTTT

d_gene: -
len: 15
j_gene: TRBJ2-1
v_gene: TRBV18
abundance: -
CDR3aa: CASSIGGTDKNEQFF
CDR3nt: TGTGCCAGCTCAATCGGCGGGACGGATAAAAATGAGCAGTTCTTC

d_gene: TRBD2
len: 15
j_gene: TRBJ2-7
v_gene: TRBV5-1
abundance: -
CDR3aa: CASSLSSGDPYEQYF
CDR3nt: TGCGCCAGCAGCTTGAGCAGCGGGGACCCTTACGAGCAGTACTTC

d_gene: -
len: 13
j_gene: TRBJ2-4
v_gene: TRBV6-1
abundance: once
CDR3aa: CASSEVRGNIQYF
CDR3nt: TGTGCCAGCAGTGAGGTTAGGGGGAACATTCAGTACTTC

d_gene: -
len: 12
j_gene: TRBJ1-2
v_gene: TRBV30
abundance: -
CDR3aa: CAWRDDSLGYTF
CDR3nt: TGTGCCTGGAGGGATGACAGTCTTGGCTACACCTTC

d_gene: -
len: 13
j_gene: TRBJ2-7
v_gene: TRBV7-9
abundance: -
CDR3aa: CASSRTGRDEQYF
CDR3nt: TGTGCCAGCAGCCGGACAGGGAGGGACGAGCAGTACTTC

d_gene: -
len: 15
j_gene: TRBJ2-7
v_gene: TRBV11-2
abundance: -
CDR3aa: CASSPTWDTLYEQYF
CDR3nt: TGTGCCAGCAGCCCGACTTGGGACACTCTCTACGAGCAGTACTTC

d_gene: TRBD1
len: 13
j_gene: TRBJ2-7
v_gene: TRBV6-1
abundance: -
CDR3aa: CASSEALGTGTYF
CDR3nt: TGTGCCAGCAGTGAAGCGCTCGGGACAGGCACGTACTTC

d_gene: -
len: 14
j_gene: TRBJ2-2
v_gene: TRBV27
abundance: -
CDR3aa: CASSRTVNTGELFF
CDR3nt: TGTGCCAGCAGTAGGACAGTGAACACCGGGGAGCTGTTTTTT

d_gene: TRBD1
len: 15
j_gene: TRBJ2-2
v_gene: TRBV30
abundance: -
CDR3aa: CAWSVRGLHTGELFF
CDR3nt: TGTGCCTGGAGTGTCAGGGGGCTGCACACCGGGGAGCTGTTTTTT

d_gene: TRBD1
len: 13
j_gene: TRBJ1-2
v_gene: TRBV7-3
abundance: -
CDR3aa: CASRGTGSYGYTF
CDR3nt: TGTGCCAGCAGGGGGACAGGGTCCTATGGCTACACCTTC

d_gene: TRBD1
len: 13
j_gene: TRBJ1-2
v_gene: TRBV5-4
abundance: -
CDR3aa: CASSLEGARGYTF
CDR3nt: TGTGCCAGCAGCTTGGAGGGGGCGCGCGGCTACACCTTC

d_gene: -
len: 15
j_gene: TRBJ1-2
v_gene: TRBV27
abundance: -
CDR3aa: CASSSLGTSNYGYTF
CDR3nt: TGTGCCAGCAGCTCTCTAGGTACCTCTAACTATGGCTACACCTTC

d_gene: TRBD1
len: 15
j_gene: TRBJ2-1
v_gene: TRBV7-2
abundance: -
CDR3aa: CASSHGQASYNEQFF
CDR3nt: TGTGCCAGCAGCCACGGACAGGCCTCCTACAATGAGCAGTTCTTC

d_gene: -
len: 13
j_gene: TRBJ2-1
v_gene: TRBV29-1
abundance: -
CDR3aa: CSVLRGWDNEQFF
CDR3nt: TGCAGCGTTTTACGGGGGTGGGACAATGAGCAGTTCTTC

d_gene: TRBD1
len: 14
j_gene: TRBJ1-2
v_gene: TRBV7-2
abundance: -
CDR3aa: CASSLQGATYGYTF
CDR3nt: TGTGCCAGCAGCTTACAGGGGGCAACCTATGGCTACACCTTC

d_gene: -
len: 12
j_gene: TRBJ2-5
v_gene: TRBV11-2
abundance: -
CDR3aa: CASSLGGYGQYF
CDR3nt: TGTGCCAGCAGCTTAGGAGGGTACGGCCAGTACTTC

d_gene: TRBD1
len: 12
j_gene: TRBJ1-5
v_gene: TRBV27
abundance: -
CDR3aa: CATGTGPQPQHF
CDR3nt: TGTGCCACGGGGACAGGCCCTCAGCCCCAGCATTTT

d_gene: TRBD1
len: 13
j_gene: TRBJ2-5
v_gene: TRBV7-7
abundance: -
CDR3aa: CASSWGQGETQYF
CDR3nt: TGTGCTAGCAGCTGGGGACAGGGGGAGACCCAGTACTTC

d_gene: -
len: 14
j_gene: TRBJ2-7
v_gene: TRBV27
abundance: once
CDR3aa: CASSLVAGVYEQYF
CDR3nt: TGTGCCAGCAGCCTCGTCGCAGGGGTGTACGAGCAGTACTTC

d_gene: -
len: 15
j_gene: TRBJ2-7
v_gene: TRBV5-4
abundance: -
CDR3aa: CASSFVQGPFDEQYF
CDR3nt: TGTGCCAGCAGCTTCGTGCAGGGGCCCTTTGACGAGCAGTACTTC

d_gene: -
len: 13
j_gene: TRBJ1-2
v_gene: TRBV11-2
abundance: -
CDR3aa: CASSGGGGFGYTF
CDR3nt: TGTGCCAGCAGCGGAGGAGGAGGGTTCGGCTACACCTTC

d_gene: TRBD2
len: 13
j_gene: TRBJ2-5
v_gene: TRBV2
abundance: -
CDR3aa: CASSLSGEKTQYF
CDR3nt: TGTGCCAGCAGTCTTAGCGGGGAGAAGACCCAGTACTTC

d_gene: -
len: 14
j_gene: TRBJ1-1
v_gene: TRBV4-3
abundance: -
CDR3aa: CASSQAGDYTEAFF
CDR3nt: TGCGCCAGCAGCCAAGCCGGGGATTACACTGAAGCTTTCTTT

d_gene: TRBD1
len: 18
j_gene: TRBJ2-3
v_gene: TRBV9
abundance: once
CDR3aa: CASSPDRRWGYSTDTQYF
CDR3nt: TGTGCCAGCAGTCCGGACAGGAGGTGGGGGTATAGCACAGATACGCAGTATTTT

d_gene: -
len: 14
j_gene: TRBJ2-2
v_gene: TRBV18
abundance: -
CDR3aa: CASSPSGFTGELFF
CDR3nt: TGTGCCAGCTCACCATCGGGGTTCACCGGGGAGCTGTTTTTT

d_gene: -
len: 16
j_gene: TRBJ1-2
v_gene: TRBV6-6
abundance: -
CDR3aa: CASSYSRQGWAYGYTF
CDR3nt: TGTGCCAGCAGTTACTCGAGGCAGGGTTGGGCCTATGGCTACACCTTC

d_gene: TRBD1
len: 13
j_gene: TRBJ1-3
v_gene: TRBV6-1
abundance: -
CDR3aa: CASRQGVENTIYF
CDR3nt: TGTGCCAGCAGACAGGGGGTAGAAAACACCATATATTTT

d_gene: -
len: 13
j_gene: TRBJ1-1
v_gene: TRBV15
abundance: -
CDR3aa: CATSRDLTTEAFF
CDR3nt: TGTGCCACCAGCAGAGACTTAACTACCGAAGCTTTCTTT

d_gene: -
len: 10
j_gene: TRBJ2-7
v_gene: TRBV29-1
abundance: -
CDR3aa: CSVGAYEQYF
CDR3nt: TGCAGCGTTGGAGCCTACGAGCAGTACTTC

d_gene: -
len: 15
j_gene: TRBJ2-1
v_gene: TRBV6-6
abundance: -
CDR3aa: CASSYDGAYYNEQFF
CDR3nt: TGTGCCAGCAGTTACGACGGAGCCTATTACAATGAGCAGTTCTTC

d_gene: TRBD1
len: 14
j_gene: TRBJ2-7
v_gene: TRBV7-2
abundance: -
CDR3aa: CASSLLDRSYEQYF
CDR3nt: TGTGCCAGCAGCTTGCTGGACAGGTCCTACGAGCAGTACTTC

d_gene: TRBD2
len: 16
j_gene: TRBJ2-7
v_gene: TRBV18
abundance: -
CDR3aa: CASSPIAGGLSYEQYF
CDR3nt: TGTGCCAGCTCACCTATAGCGGGGGGGCTCTCCTACGAGCAGTACTTC

d_gene: TRBD1
len: 13
j_gene: TRBJ1-4
v_gene: TRBV19
abundance: -
CDR3aa: CASSDRAEEKLFF
CDR3nt: TGTGCCAGTTCGGACAGGGCAGAGGAAAAACTGTTTTTT

d_gene: -
len: 14
j_gene: TRBJ2-7
v_gene: TRBV27
abundance: -
CDR3aa: CASSLGAGIYEQYF
CDR3nt: TGTGCCAGCAGTTTGGGGGCTGGTATTTACGAGCAGTACTTC

d_gene: -
len: 14
j_gene: TRBJ1-1
v_gene: TRBV4-1
abundance: -
CDR3aa: CASSQEGAPKPAFF
CDR3nt: TGCGCCAGCAGCCAAGAGGGGGCTCCTAAGCCGGCTTTCTTT

d_gene: -
len: 15
j_gene: TRBJ2-1
v_gene: TRBV10-2
abundance: -
CDR3aa: CASSEASTRYNEQFF
CDR3nt: TGCGCCAGCAGTGAGGCCTCCACTCGATACAATGAGCAGTTCTTC

d_gene: -
len: 15
j_gene: TRBJ1-4
v_gene: TRBV7-9
abundance: once
CDR3aa: CASSFGETKNEKLFF
CDR3nt: TGTGCCAGCAGCTTTGGGGAGACTAAAAATGAAAAACTGTTTTTT

d_gene: TRBD1
len: 14
j_gene: TRBJ1-2
v_gene: TRBV6-6
abundance: -
CDR3aa: CASKGTGTYYGYTF
CDR3nt: TGTGCCAGCAAAGGGACAGGGACCTACTATGGCTACACCTTC

d_gene: -
len: 13
j_gene: TRBJ1-2
v_gene: TRBV7-6
abundance: -
CDR3aa: CASSTDRLDGYTF
CDR3nt: TGTGCCAGCAGCACTGACAGGTTGGATGGCTACACCTTC

d_gene: -
len: 15
j_gene: TRBJ1-6
v_gene: TRBV6-5
abundance: few
CDR3aa: CASSSDQLDNSPLHF
CDR3nt: TGTGCCAGCAGCTCCGACCAGCTAGATAATTCACCCCTCCACTTT